This TCR beta chain was recorded in a study of cytotoxic CD8 clonotypes in ibrutinib-treated CLL. General study points: Patients showed higher baseline clonality than age-matched healthy donors, and it tracked circulating CD8+ T-cell counts.

As concerns this clone: Its antigen remains unknown.

V lost 5 bases to trimming and J lost 0 bases, with 10 bases between them. CDR1 GTSNPN and CDR2 SVGIG come from the germline V gene (reference sequence). The CDR3 spans 13 residues. This table comes from immunoSEQ multiplex PCR, and its TCRdb copy is limited to in-frame clones, with some not included. The table shows 13,000 to 15,000 clones, with around 70% occurring only once. The chain links TRBV30 to TRBJ1-2; D unresolved. The input for sequencing was PBMCs, taken before ibrutinib treatment. This TCR derives from a human donor with chronic lymphocytic leukemia. The CDR3 DNA reads as TGTGCCTGGGAGGGCCAAGCTAACTATGGCTACACCTTC. Encoded protein: CAWEGQANYGYTF.